The 7 T cell receptor beta chains below all came from one sample that was sequenced in a study of blood T cell repertoires in COVID-19. Sequencing used immunoSEQ multiplex PCR; TCRdb keeps in-frame clones, though not all of them. The sample records about 140,000 clones, 75% to 90% being singletons. The sample was peripheral blood. These receptors were collected from a woman aged 55-75 years with active COVID-19.

The chain combines TRBV2 with TRBJ1-1; D is uncertain. The germline V and J ends were trimmed by 4 bases and 0 bases, with 9 bases remaining between them. Germline assignment: CDR1 SNHLY and CDR2 FYNNEI. This CDR3 is built from 14 residues. The CDR3 DNA is TGTGCCAGCAGTGTTTCTCCGTTGAACACTGAAGCTTTCTTT. Amino acid sequence: CASSVSPLNTEAFF.

The J gene is TRBJ1-2, the V gene TRBV18; 8 bases fit TRBD1. With V trimmed by 4 bases and J by 6 bases, 7 bases remained unmatched. Germline CDR1 KGHSH, CDR2 LQKENI. This CDR3 contains 14 residues. The CDR3 is CASSLGQGRDGYTF. The CDR3 DNA is TGTGCCAGCTCACTCGGACAGGGCCGGGATGGCTACACCTTC. Combining the CDR3 with reference TRBV18 and TRBJ1-2 gives the whole variable domain NAGVMQNPRHLVRRRGQEARLRCSPMKGHSHVYWYRQLPEEGLKFMVYLQKENIIDESGMPKERFSAEFPKEGPSILRIQQVVRGDSAAYFCASSLGQGRDGYTFGSGTRLTVV.

The chain couples TRBV6-5 to TRBJ2-1, with a possible D match to TRBD2 (5 bases). The CDR3 is 15 amino acids. The V gene lost 7 bases and the J gene lost 0 bases, with 13 bases spanning the gap. Germline V gene data show CDR1 as MNHEY and CDR2 as SVGAGI. DNA for the CDR3: TGTGCCAGCACCATAACTAGAGGCTCCTACAATGAGCAGTTCTTC. The encoded protein is CASTITRGSYNEQFF.

The chain is built from TRBV29-1 and TRBJ2-3, with 10 bases fitting TRBD2. With 1 base clipped from V and 1 base from J, the junction kept 5 bases outside the gene matches. This CDR3 region has 16 residues. The germline V gene encodes CDR1 SQVTM and CDR2 ANQGSEA. CDR3 amino acids: CSVEGPSGSGTDTQYF. The CDR3, as DNA: TGCAGCGTTGAAGGCCCTAGCGGGAGTGGCACAGATACGCAGTATTTT.

The chain employs TRBV5-8 and TRBJ2-5; tentative D call: TRBD1 (5 bases). V lost 6 bases to trimming and J lost 5 bases, with 17 bases between them. CDR1 SGHTS and CDR2 YDEGEE come from the germline V gene. The CDR3 extends over 14 amino acids. The DNA of the CDR3 is TGTGCCAGCACCTCCAATCCAGGGTGGGAGACCCAGTACTTC. Translation: CASTSNPGWETQYF.

The rearrangement links TRBV5-1 to TRBJ2-7, with TRBD2 identical over 8 bases. The V and J ends lost 4 bases and 5 bases, in that order; junction bases with no gene match: 5. The germline V gene has CDR1 SGHRS and CDR2 YFSETQ. The CDR3 has 13 residues. CDR3 residues: CASSQGLVHEQYF. CDR3 coding DNA: TGCGCCAGCAGCCAGGGACTAGTCCACGAGCAGTACTTC.

This clone was picked up one time. The J gene is TRBJ1-2, the V gene TRBV9; the D gene is possibly TRBD1 (5 bases). The ends were cut back, 0 bases at V and 4 bases at J, with 13 bases in the middle. Germline V lookup: CDR1 SGDLS, CDR2 YYNGEE. This CDR3 is built from 15 residues. The CDR3 loop reads CASSVERGDGYGYTF. CDR3 sequence (DNA): TGTGCCAGCAGCGTAGAGCGCGGGGACGGCTATGGCTACACCTTC.